This T cell receptor (beta chain) was captured in a study of blood T cell repertoires in COVID-19. Background on the study: The analysed material was cDNA or gDNA that came from T cells, B-cell-depleted T cells, or PBMCs.

Patients from Seattle were sampled longitudinally, starting during active infection. In the authors' workflow: The authors estimated nucleated cell counts from reference gene primer amplification. Sequencing used immunoSEQ multiplex PCR; TCRdb keeps in-frame clones, though not all of them. The DNA gave D and trimming, while V, J and clone size come from that table. The sample yields 330,000 or so clones, roughly nine tenths seen once. Between the trimmed V and J ends, which lost 3 bases and 6 bases, there was a span of 18 bases. Germline CDR1 and CDR2: KGHSH and LQKENI. The CDR3 is made up of 16 amino acids.

The sequence came from an older woman with COVID-19, enrolled during active disease. Sequenced material: peripheral blood. The chain has TRBV18 and TRBJ1-5, with D perhaps TRBD1 (5 bases). CDR3 in amino acids: CASSPQGTGGGQPQHF. DNA of the CDR3: TGTGCCAGCTCACCTCAAGGGACGGGGGGTGGTCAGCCCCAGCATTTT.